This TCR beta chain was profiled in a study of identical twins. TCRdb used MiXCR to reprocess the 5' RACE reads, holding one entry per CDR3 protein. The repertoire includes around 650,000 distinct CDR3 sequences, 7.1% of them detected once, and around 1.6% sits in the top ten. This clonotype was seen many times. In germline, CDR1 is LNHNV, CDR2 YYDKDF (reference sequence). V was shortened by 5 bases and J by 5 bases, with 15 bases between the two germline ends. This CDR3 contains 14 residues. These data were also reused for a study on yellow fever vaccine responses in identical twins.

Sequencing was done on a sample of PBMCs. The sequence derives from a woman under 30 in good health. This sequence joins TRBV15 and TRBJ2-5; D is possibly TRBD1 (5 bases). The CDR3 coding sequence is TGTGCCACCAGCGGGGCACCCGGAAGGGAGACCCAGTACTTC. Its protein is CATSGAPGRETQYF.